This T cell receptor (beta chain) was sequenced for a study of T cell responses to AZD1222 COVID-19 vaccine. The protocol was immunoSEQ multiplex PCR, while the TCRdb copy is restricted to in-frame clones and leaves out a portion. Among around 130,000 clones listed, more than 85% were seen once. The germline gives CDR1 MNHEY, CDR2 SVGAGI. This CDR3 contains 15 residues. V dropped 5 bases and J dropped 0; count of bases not matched to a gene: 3. The origin of this receptor is an adult in good health. The sequenced sample was peripheral blood, obtained on day 0 of AZD1222 vaccination. The rearrangement joins TRBV6-5 to TRBJ2-1, with 8 bases identical to TRBD2. CDR3 in amino acids: CASSISGSSYNEQFF. The CDR3 DNA sequence: TGTGCCAGCAGTATAAGCGGGAGCTCCTACAATGAGCAGTTCTTC.